What follows are 20 T cell receptor beta chains derived from one specimen sequenced in a study of T cells in women clearing cervical HPV infection. The assay was immunoSEQ multiplex PCR, and TCRdb's table has in-frame clones only and misses some. The sample holds roughly 22,000 clones. Sequenced material: blood buffy coat. The source is a woman between 18 and 70 years old with a cervical HPV16 infection that either progressed to CIN3+ or cleared (not recorded which).

About this clone: The read halts 3 residues ahead of the CDR3 end, with the missing end drawn from the germline J gene. V gene TRBV20-1 combines with J gene TRBJ2-7, with TRBD2 matching over 12 bases. Germline V gene data show CDR1 as DFQATT and CDR2 as SNEGSKA (reference sequence). Unmatched junction bases numbered 0, after V lost 0 bases and J lost 0 bases. This CDR3 comprises 15 residues. CDR3: CSARETSGSSYEQYF. The CDR3 DNA, read in part, is TGCAGTGCTAGAGAGACTAGCGGGAGCTCCTACGAG.

About this clone itself: The read terminates 3 residues before the CDR3 end, so the remaining end is supplied by the germline J gene. The V call is TRBV5-1, the J call TRBJ2-5; TRBD1 matches at 7 bases. The CDR3 is made up of 16 amino acids. Looked up from germline, CDR1 is SGHRS and CDR2 is YFSETQ. Trimming at V came to 2 bases and at J to 2 bases, leaving 9 bases not matched to a gene. The part of the CDR3 DNA that was read is TGCGCCAGCAGCTTCTACGGACAGGATATACAAGAGACC. Translated, it gives CASSFYGQDIQET. The full CDR3 reads CASSFYGQDIQETQYF. The full variable domain, completed using reference TRBV5-1 and TRBJ2-5, is KAGVTQTPRYLIKTRGQQVTLSCSPISGHRSVSWYQQTPGQGLQFLFEYFSETQRNKGNFPGRFSGRQFSNSRSEMNVSTLELGDSALYLCASSFYGQDIQETQYFGPGTRLLVL.

Points on this clone: The read terminates 3 residues ahead of where the CDR3 ends, so the germline J gene completes it. The V call is TRBV20-1, the J call TRBJ2-2; 8 nucleotides align to TRBD1. CDR1 and CDR2 (germline): DFQATT, SNEGSKA (reference sequence). The CDR3 runs 15 residues. Trimming at V came to 2 bases and at J to 4 bases, leaving 6 bases not matched to a gene. CDR3: CSARLAGQGTGELFF. The DNA read from the CDR3 is TGCAGTGCTAGACTTGCCGGACAGGGCACCGGGGAG.

By frequency, this clone is medium-sized. The sequenced fragment ends 3 residues before the CDR3 boundary, so the rest is inferred from the germline J gene. The chain couples TRBV29-1 to TRBJ1-1; 8 bases line up with TRBD1. Losses at the gene ends were 4 bases for V and 4 bases for J; bases not matched to a gene: 8. This CDR3 spans 14 amino acids. Germline assignment: CDR1 SQVTM and CDR2 ANQGSEA. The sequenced CDR3 bases are TGCAGCGTTGTGGGCGGACAGGGCAGCACTGAA. Translated: CSVVGGQGSTE. The entire CDR3 protein reads CSVVGGQGSTEAFF.

On this clone itself: The read ends 3 residues early relative to the CDR3; the germline J gene fills the gap. The chain is built from TRBV30 and TRBJ2-3, with 8 bases fitting TRBD1. The CDR3 runs 12 residues. Looked up from germline, CDR1 is GTSNPN and CDR2 is SVGIG (reference sequence). The V segment lost 8 bases and the J segment 4 bases; nucleotides outside the gene matches: 5. The CDR3 bases that were read are TGTGCCCTTCGACAGGGGCCAGATACG. Its protein is CALRQGPDT. The whole CDR3 is CALRQGPDTQYF.

Comments on this clone: The CDR3 is cut off 3 residues early in the read; its end comes from the germline J gene. The chain uses TRBV19 and TRBJ1-5; tentative D call: TRBD1 (6 bases). V lost 2 bases, J lost 6 bases, and 11 bases lay in between. Germline CDR1 reads LNHDA; CDR2 reads SQIVND (reference sequence). This CDR3 is built from 14 residues. This CDR3 reads CASSIRGGAQPQHF. CDR3 DNA, as far as it was read: TGTGCCAGTAGTATACGCGGGGGGGCTCAGCCC.

Of note for this clone: The sequenced fragment ends 3 residues before the CDR3 boundary, so the rest is inferred from the germline J gene. The chain employs TRBV6-2 or TRBV6-3 and TRBJ2-7, with D perhaps TRBD2 (5 bases). The CDR3 length is 14 residues. The germline V gene encodes CDR1 MNHEY and CDR2 SVGEGT. The ends were cut back, 6 bases at V and 1 base at J, with 13 bases in the middle. Incomplete CDR3 DNA: TGTGCCAGCAGGCCCTTGCGGGCTTCCTACGAG. Translation: CASRPLRASYE. The complete CDR3 reads CASRPLRASYEQYF.

Remarks on this clone: The read falls 3 residues short of the CDR3 end, and the missing part is taken from the germline J gene. V gene TRBV18 combines with J gene TRBJ1-6; 11 positions agree with TRBD1. Germline CDR1 KGHSH, CDR2 LQKENI. Trimming cost V 6 bases and J 9 bases; bases outside gene matches: 4. The length of the CDR3 is 14 residues. CDR3 loop: CASSRGTGGSPLHF. CDR3 DNA (partial): TGTGCCAGCTCCCGAGGGACAGGGGGTTCACCC.

Concerning this clone itself: The CDR3 is cut off 3 residues early in the read; its end comes from the germline J gene. V is TRBV7-9 and J is TRBJ1-5; D gene uncertain. Trimming removed 5 bases from V and 0 bases from J, with 8 bases in between. The CDR3 runs 14 residues. Germline lookup yields CDR1 SEHNR and CDR2 FQNEAQ (reference sequence). The CDR3 spells CASSLDNSNQPQHF. The covered CDR3 bases are TGTGCCAGCAGCCTCGACAATAGCAATCAGCCC.

In regard to this clone: The CDR3 goes on 3 residues after the read ends, and that part is filled in from the germline J gene. This chain joins TRBV6-1 and TRBJ2-2; possible D gene TRBD1, 5 bases. The germline V gene encodes CDR1 MNHNS and CDR2 SASEGT. The CDR3 is 13 amino acids. The ends were cut back, 4 bases at V and 5 bases at J, with 8 bases in the middle. The CDR3 DNA, read in part, is TGTGCCAGCAGTGTAGACAGTACCGGGGAG. This encodes CASSVDSTGE. In full, the CDR3 is CASSVDSTGELFF.

As concerns this clone: The CDR3 end lies 3 residues beyond the end of the read and is filled in from the germline J gene. V and J are TRBV2 and TRBJ2-2; the match to TRBD2 covers 12 bases. The CDR3 totals 16 residues. Looked up from germline, CDR1 is SNHLY and CDR2 is FYNNEI. With 5 bases clipped from V and 8 bases from J, the junction kept 9 bases outside the gene matches. CDR3 DNA, as far as it was read: TGTGCCAGCAGTCTTGGACTAGCGGGGCTTCGGGGGGAG. Translation gives CASSLGLAGLRGE. The entire CDR3 reads CASSLGLAGLRGELFF. The variable domain in full, completed from reference TRBV2 and TRBJ2-2, reads EPEVTQTPSHQVTQMGQEVILRCVPISNHLYFYWYRQILGQKVEFLVSFYNNEISEKSEIFDDQFSVERPDGSNFTLKIRSTKLEDSAMYFCASSLGLAGLRGELFFGEGSRLTVL.

To note about this clone: The read gets to within 3 residues of the CDR3 end, and the germline J gene fills in the rest. This sequence joins TRBV7-2 and TRBJ1-5; 7 bases are shared with TRBD1. The CDR3 is 14 residues long. Losses at the gene ends were 5 bases for V and 2 bases for J; bases not matched to a gene: 3. From germline, CDR1 is SGHTA and CDR2 FQGNSA. The CDR3 here is CASSRTGGNQPQHF. CDR3 bases read: TGTGCCAGCAGCCGAACAGGGGGCAATCAGCCC.

In regard to this clone: Coverage ceases 3 residues before the CDR3 finishes, and the germline J gene fills in the end. The rearrangement uses TRBV28 and TRBJ2-2; the match to TRBD2 covers 15 bases. Trimming removed 5 bases from V and 6 bases from J; junction bases left unmatched: 4. This CDR3 region has 16 residues. Germline-derived CDR1 and CDR2 are MDHEN and SYDVKM. CDR3 amino acids: CASSPRTSGRAGELFF. The DNA read from the CDR3 is TGTGCCAGCAGTCCGCGGACTAGCGGGAGGGCCGGGGAG. Full variable domain (outside the CDR3, taken from reference TRBV28 and TRBJ2-2): DVKVTQSSRYLVKRTGEKVFLECVQDMDHENMFWYRQDPGLGLRLIYFSYDVKMKEKGDIPEGYSVSREKKERFSLILESASTNQTSMYLCASSPRTSGRAGELFFGEGSRLTVL.

Notes on this clone: The missing CDR3 end, 3 residues past where the read stops, is filled in from the germline J gene. J is TRBJ2-1 and V is TRBV2; D might be TRBD2 (6 bases). The length of the CDR3 is 15 residues. The V and J ends lost 4 bases and 0 bases respectively, with 10 bases between them. CDR1 is SNHLY and CDR2 is FYNNEI in the germline V gene. The part of the CDR3 DNA that was read is TGTGCCAGCAGTGGGGGACTCGCCTCCTACAATGAG. Its translation: CASSGGLASYNE. The whole CDR3 protein reads CASSGGLASYNEQFF. The variable domain in full, completed from reference TRBV2 and TRBJ2-1, reads EPEVTQTPSHQVTQMGQEVILRCVPISNHLYFYWYRQILGQKVEFLVSFYNNEISEKSEIFDDQFSVERPDGSNFTLKIRSTKLEDSAMYFCASSGGLASYNEQFFGPGTRLTVL.

A note on this clone: Read coverage stops 3 residues before the CDR3 terminus; the germline J gene supplies the remainder. This chain connects TRBV19 to TRBJ2-5; a weak D match, TRBD2 (6 bases). This CDR3 spans 17 amino acids. Germline V gene sequence: CDR1 LNHDA, CDR2 SQIVND (reference sequence). V lost 4 bases and J 2 bases, leaving 20 bases between the germline ends. Partial CDR3 DNA: TGTGCCAGTAGTAACCAATATACTCGCGGGAAACAAGAGACC. Amino acids: CASSNQYTRGKQET. The whole CDR3 region reads CASSNQYTRGKQETQYF.

Comments on this clone: The read comes to an end 3 residues before the CDR3 does, leaving the germline J gene to fill in the end. This chain connects TRBV27 to TRBJ2-7, with 9 bases fitting TRBD1. In germline, CDR1 is MNHEY, CDR2 SMNVEV (reference sequence). J was trimmed by 2 bases and V by 2 bases; bases with no gene match: 4. The CDR3 extends over 15 amino acids. CDR3: CASSLDRGFTYEQYF. CDR3 DNA (partial): TGTGCCAGCAGTTTAGACAGGGGGTTTACCTACGAG.

As to this clone: The CDR3 end lies 3 residues beyond the end of the read and is filled in from the germline J gene. This chain uses TRBV19 with TRBJ2-7; 7 bases fit TRBD2. The trim removed 5 bases at V and 3 bases at J, leaving 10 bases unmatched. Germline V gene sequence: CDR1 LNHDA, CDR2 SQIVND (reference sequence). The CDR3 consists of 15 residues. The CDR3 loop is CASSPSGSGDYEQYF. CDR3 DNA (partial): TGTGCCAGTAGTCCGTCCGGGAGCGGGGACTACGAG. Based on the CDR3 plus reference TRBV19 and TRBJ2-7, the full variable domain is DGGITQSPKYLFRKEGQNVTLSCEQNLNHDAMYWYRQDPGQGLRLIYYSQIVNDFQKGDIAEGYSVSREKKESFPLTVTSAQKNPTAFYLCASSPSGSGDYEQYFGPGTRLTVT.

Remarks on this clone: Sequence at one end of the junction differs from germline and may be a read error. The read falls 3 residues short of the CDR3 end, and the missing part is taken from the germline J gene. The V and J genes are TRBV4-2 and TRBJ1-4; unclear D gene. The germline gives CDR1 LGHNA, CDR2 YNFKEQ. The CDR3 totals 15 residues. This CDR3 reads CASSQDRRREEKLFF. CDR3 DNA (partial): TGCGCCAGCAGCCAAGATCGCAGGCGGGAGGAAAAA.

Details on this clone: The read is 3 residues too short to cover the CDR3 end, so that end is filled in from the germline J gene. The genes are TRBV6-2 or TRBV6-3 and TRBJ1-2, with D possibly matching TRBD1 (5 bases). Germline V gene lookup returns CDR1 MNHEY and CDR2 SVGEGT. This CDR3 is built from 15 residues. Deletions cut 2 bases from V and 6 bases from J, with 16 bases between. CDR3 amino acids: CASSYGTYSGDGYTF. The CDR3 bases that were read are TGTGCCAGCAGTTACGGGACTTACAGCGGCGATGGC.

Concerning this clone itself: The read stops 3 residues short of the end of the CDR3; the missing end is completed from the germline J gene. The chain joins TRBV5-1 to TRBJ2-3, with no clear D. Between the trimmed V and J ends, which lost 1 base and 3 bases, there was a span of 3 bases. CDR1 SGHRS and CDR2 YFSETQ come from the germline V gene. The CDR3 is 12 residues long. The covered CDR3 bases are TGCGCCAGCAGCTTGACTACAGATACG. Its translation is CASSLTTDT. The entire CDR3 protein reads CASSLTTDTQYF.